The present TCR beta chain was sequenced within a study of cytomegalovirus exposure and HLA in healthy donors. General observations from the study: Productive rates of about 87% or about 30% were seen for most TCR beta V segments in an earlier analysis.

A remark on this clone: Its specificity is unknown.

The PCR made use of 60 Vbeta and 13 Jbeta primers. TCRdb's table, derived via immunoSEQ multiplex PCR, lists solely in-frame clones and lacks some. The sample has 150,000 to 200,000 clones; approximately 80% are singletons. This CDR3 is built from 15 residues. The V gene's germline CDR1 is MNHEY and CDR2 SVGAGI. The J segment lost 4 bases and the V segment lost 2 bases, leaving 5 bases of the junction unmatched. The TCR comes from a male donor in good health and CMV-seropositive. The chain couples TRBV6-5 to TRBJ2-1, with TRBD2 matching 7 bases. Sequencing was performed on PBMCs. The CDR3 sequence is CASSYAGGGYNEQFF. The CDR3 nucleotides read TGTGCCAGCAGTTACGCTGGGGGGGGATACAATGAGCAGTTCTTC.